A single T cell receptor beta chain is shown here with its context. Deletions cut 1 base from V and 0 bases from J, with 6 bases between. The V gene's germline CDR1 is MNHNS and CDR2 SASEGT. CDR3 length: 14 residues. The entry originates in a study of shared clonotypes between healthy human individuals. Libraries were prepared by immunoSEQ multiplex PCR; TCRdb keeps only in-frame clonotypes and omits some of them. The table has 2 million to 2.5 million clones, over 85% seen once. The sequencing input was naive CD4+ T cells from PBMCs. Specified subset: CD45RA+ positively selected. The rearrangement links TRBV6-1 to TRBJ1-1; possible D gene TRBD1, 5 bases. This clonotype was obtained from a man younger than 30 in good health. Some clones in this sample may be carry-over from other donors' samples. The CDR3 nucleotides read TGTGCCAGCAGTGAAGGCAGGGTGAACACTGAAGCTTTCTTT. Amino acids: CASSEGRVNTEAFF.